Described below is a single T cell receptor beta chain sequence and its context. These data come from a study of spatial heterogeneity in lung cancer. Study information: Detection of beta-chain sequences consistently exceeded that of alpha-chain sequences.

Stated time point: sample taken at primary tumor resection. Samples were donated by 72 untreated early-stage non-small cell lung cancer patients. TCRdb called the 5' RACE reads again in MiXCR, with one record for every CDR3 protein. Seen here are 40,000 to 55,000 distinct CDR3 sequences, roughly 13% observed once, and the top ten hold 50% to 65%. Trimming shortened V by 3 bases and J by 4 bases, and 8 bases separated the two germline ends. The CDR3 spans 12 residues. In germline, CDR1 is SQVTM, CDR2 ANQGSEA. The rearrangement links TRBV29-1 to TRBJ2-3; possibly TRBD1 for D (5 bases). Sequencing used PBMCs, obtained at surgery. The sequence was obtained from a male donor with early-stage non-small cell lung cancer. Here the CDR3 DNA reads TGCAGCGTTGATAGGGGTCCAGATACGCAGTATTTT. Amino acids: CSVDRGPDTQYF.